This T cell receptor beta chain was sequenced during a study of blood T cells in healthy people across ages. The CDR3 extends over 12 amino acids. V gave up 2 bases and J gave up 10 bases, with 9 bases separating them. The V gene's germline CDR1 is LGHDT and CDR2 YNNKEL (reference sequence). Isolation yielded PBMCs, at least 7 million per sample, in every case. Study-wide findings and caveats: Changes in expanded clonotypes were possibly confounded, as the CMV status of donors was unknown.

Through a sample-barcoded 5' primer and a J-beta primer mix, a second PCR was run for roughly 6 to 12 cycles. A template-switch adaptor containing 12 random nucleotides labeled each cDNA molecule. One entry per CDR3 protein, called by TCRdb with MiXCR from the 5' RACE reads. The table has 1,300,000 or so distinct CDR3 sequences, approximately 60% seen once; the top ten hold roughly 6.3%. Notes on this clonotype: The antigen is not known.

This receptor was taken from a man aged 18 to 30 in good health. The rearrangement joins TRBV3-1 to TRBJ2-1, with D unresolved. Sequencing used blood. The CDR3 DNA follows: TGTGCCAGCAGCCAAAGGACCGGAGAGCAGTTCTTC. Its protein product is CASSQRTGEQFF.